This T cell receptor beta chain was observed in a study of cytomegalovirus exposure and HLA in healthy donors. Study-level points and caveats: A later analysis associated 15,000 or so TCR beta sequences with HLA alleles at a 0.05 false discovery rate.

CDR1 is MNHEY and CDR2 is SVGAGI in the germline V gene. CDR3 length: 15 amino acids. Losses at the gene ends were 5 bases for V and 0 bases for J; bases not matched to a gene: 6. On this clone itself: Its matching antigen is unknown.

The PCR made use of 60 Vbeta and 13 Jbeta primers. Original analysis: Later, an analysis found about 77 million unique TCR beta chains, and about 10 million of these were shared. Using immunoSEQ multiplex PCR, the repertoire was profiled, and TCRdb retains in-frame clones only, with some absent. V and J calls and clone size come straight from that table; D and trimming were deduced from the DNA. The sample holds roughly 64,000 clones. This TCR was sampled from a woman younger than 35 in good health and CMV-seronegative. The specimen sequenced was PBMCs. This sequence joins TRBV6-5 and TRBJ2-7; 8 nucleotides align to TRBD1. The CDR3 region is CASSGTGLYSYEQYF. The CDR3 DNA follows: TGTGCCAGCAGTGGGACAGGCCTCTACTCCTACGAGCAGTACTTC.